The clone carrying this TCR beta chain was recorded a few times. TCRdb re-called the RACE reads through MiXCR, storing one row per CDR3 protein. The sample has about 130,000 distinct CDR3 sequences, about 8.2% seen once. The CDR3 is made up of 15 amino acids. Germline CDR1 and CDR2: DFQATT and SNEGSKA (reference sequence). The V gene end was trimmed by 2 bases and the J gene end by 1 base; junction bases not matched to a gene: 4. This sample is part of a study of human T cells and chemical hapten exposure. Stated time point: healthy volunteer bleed at 2 weeks. Total RNA was isolated from unfractionated whole blood.

Sequencing input: whole blood. This sequence originates from a male donor in good health. Some clones in this sample may be carry-over from other donors' samples. The chain recombines TRBV20-1 with TRBJ2-1, with 8 bases lining up with TRBD2. CDR3 sequence: CSARPRGGSYNEQFF. CDR3 coding DNA: TGCAGTGCTAGACCCCGGGGGGGATCCTACAATGAGCAGTTCTTC.